This T cell receptor (beta chain) derives from a study of beta chain features in type 1 diabetes. Whole-study results and caveats: A definitive answer on HLA type influencing TCRB rearrangement was not reached here.

All of the isolated RNA was reverse transcribed, so expressed TCRB transcripts were sequenced. The protocol was immunoSEQ multiplex PCR, while the TCRdb copy is restricted to in-frame clones and leaves out a portion. Here the sample spans fewer than 550,000 clones, approximately 10% being singletons. A few counts support this clone. Antigen unknown. CDR1 KGHSH and CDR2 LQKENI come from the germline V gene. V was clipped by 6 bases and J by 2 bases, with 9 bases between them. The CDR3 covers 13 residues. Purities over 98% were achieved in all sorted populations. Sample: naive CD4+ T cells from blood. The chain uses TRBV18 and TRBJ2-3; D is perhaps TRBD2 (6 bases). The TCR comes from a woman aged 18-35 years in good health. CDR3 in DNA: TGTGCCAGCTCCGGGACTCACACAGATACGCAGTATTTT. The encoded protein is CASSGTHTDTQYF.